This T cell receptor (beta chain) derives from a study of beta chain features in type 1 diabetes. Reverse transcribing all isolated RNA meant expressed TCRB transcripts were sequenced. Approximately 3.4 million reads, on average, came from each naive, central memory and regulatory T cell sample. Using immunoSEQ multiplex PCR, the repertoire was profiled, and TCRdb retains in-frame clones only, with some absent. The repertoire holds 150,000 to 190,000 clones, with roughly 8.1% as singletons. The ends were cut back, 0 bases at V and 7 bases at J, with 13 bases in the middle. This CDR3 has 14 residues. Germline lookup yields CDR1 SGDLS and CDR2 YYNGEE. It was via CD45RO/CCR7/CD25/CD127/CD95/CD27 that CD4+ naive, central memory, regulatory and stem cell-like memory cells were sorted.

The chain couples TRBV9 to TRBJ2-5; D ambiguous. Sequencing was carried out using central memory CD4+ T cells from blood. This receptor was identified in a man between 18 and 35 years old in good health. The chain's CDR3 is CASSVGLDRGTQYF. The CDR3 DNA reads TGTGCCAGCAGCGTAGGTCTGGATCGAGGGACCCAGTACTTC.